This TCR beta chain was captured in a study of cytomegalovirus exposure and HLA in healthy donors. Across the whole study: The 110 or so validation repertoires used the same platform as the 666 first-cohort repertoires, a later analysis reported.

The table came from immunoSEQ multiplex PCR; TCRdb's copy has only in-frame clones and leaves some out. The table lists approximately 88,000 clones, roughly 84% of them singletons. Looked up from germline, CDR1 is MNHEY and CDR2 is SVGAGI. The V end was cut by 6 bases, the J end by 5 bases, with 15 bases between. The CDR3 loop spans 14 amino acids. The study drew the donors from its approximately 120-subject validation cohort, separate from the approximately 670-subject first cohort. This clone has just a few counts. What it binds is unknown. Study results and limitations: Among TCR beta chains, those listed as cytomegalovirus-associated numbered some 160. In vitro testing confirmed a few CMV-associated chains as specific for CMV antigens.

This chain connects TRBV6-5 to TRBJ2-3, with D possibly TRBD2 on 7 matching bases. Sequencing was performed on PBMCs. This TCR derives from a woman under 30 in good health and CMV-seropositive. CDR3 in DNA: TGTGCCAGCAGCCTTGGGGGGGCCAGAGATACGCAGTATTTT. Amino acid sequence: CASSLGGARDTQYF.